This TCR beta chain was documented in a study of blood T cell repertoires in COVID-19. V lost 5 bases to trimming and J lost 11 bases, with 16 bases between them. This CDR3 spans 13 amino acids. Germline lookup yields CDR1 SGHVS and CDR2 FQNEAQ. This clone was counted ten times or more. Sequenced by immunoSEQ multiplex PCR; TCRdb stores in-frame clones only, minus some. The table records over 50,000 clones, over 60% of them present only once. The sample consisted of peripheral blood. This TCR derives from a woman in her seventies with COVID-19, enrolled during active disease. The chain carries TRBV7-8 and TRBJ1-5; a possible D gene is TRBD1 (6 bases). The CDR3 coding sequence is TGTGCCAGCAGCCCAGGCCCCCAGGGGTCCCAGCATTTT. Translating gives CASSPGPQGSQHF. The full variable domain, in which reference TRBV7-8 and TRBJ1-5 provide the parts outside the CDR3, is GAGVSQSPRYKVAKRGQDVALRCDPISGHVSLFWYQQALGQGPEFLTYFQNEAQLDKSGLPSDRFFAERPEGSVSTLKIQRTQQEDSAVYLCASSPGPQGSQHFGDGTRLSIL.